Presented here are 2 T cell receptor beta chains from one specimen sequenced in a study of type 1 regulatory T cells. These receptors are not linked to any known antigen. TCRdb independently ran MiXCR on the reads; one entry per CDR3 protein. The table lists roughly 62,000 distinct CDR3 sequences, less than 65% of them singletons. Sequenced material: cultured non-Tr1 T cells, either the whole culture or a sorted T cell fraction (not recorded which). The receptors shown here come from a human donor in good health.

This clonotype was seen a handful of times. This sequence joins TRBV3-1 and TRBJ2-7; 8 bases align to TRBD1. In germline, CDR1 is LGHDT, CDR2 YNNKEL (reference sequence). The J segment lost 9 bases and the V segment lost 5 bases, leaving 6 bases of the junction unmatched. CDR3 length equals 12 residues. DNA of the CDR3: TGTGCCAGCAGCTCATCAGGGGGCGCGCAGTACTTC. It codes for CASSSSGGAQYF.

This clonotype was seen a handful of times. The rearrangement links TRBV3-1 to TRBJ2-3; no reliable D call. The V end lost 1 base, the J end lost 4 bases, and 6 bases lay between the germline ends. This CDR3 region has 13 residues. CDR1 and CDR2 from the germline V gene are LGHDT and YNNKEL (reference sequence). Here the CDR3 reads CASSQVGPDTQYF. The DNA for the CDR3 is TGTGCCAGCAGCCAAGTTGGGCCAGATACGCAGTATTTT.